The 18 T cell receptor beta chains below were found in one sample sequenced in a study of T cell responses to AZD1222 COVID-19 vaccine. The assay was immunoSEQ multiplex PCR, and TCRdb's table has in-frame clones only and misses some. This table has more than 100,000 clones, around 88% appearing once. The sample in question was peripheral blood, obtained on day 0 of AZD1222 vaccination. These receptors were taken from an adult in good health.

The rearrangement links TRBV27 to TRBJ1-5, with 8 bases lining up with TRBD1. Germline values: CDR1 MNHEY, CDR2 SMNVEV (reference sequence). Trimming at V came to 9 bases and at J to 7 bases, leaving 8 bases not matched to a gene. The CDR3 length is 13 residues. The CDR3 coding sequence is TGTGCCAGTGGACAGGGTGGAGAGCAGCCCCAGCATTTT. The encoded protein is CASGQGGEQPQHF.

This chain connects TRBV6-4 to TRBJ2-2; D gene unclear. The CDR3 is 16 amino acids. Germline CDR1 reads MRHNA; CDR2 reads SNTAGT. V lost 9 bases, J lost 3 bases, and 20 bases lay in between. The CDR3: CARRKKLMADTGELFF. The CDR3 DNA sequence: TGTGCCAGACGAAAGAAGTTAATGGCCGACACCGGGGAGCTGTTTTTT.

The chain links TRBV20-1 to TRBJ2-7, with D maybe TRBD2 (5 bases). This CDR3 contains 14 residues. From germline, CDR1 is DFQATT and CDR2 SNEGSKA (reference sequence). Between the trimmed V and J ends, which lost 3 bases and 6 bases, there was a span of 18 bases. The CDR3 region is CSASFGRGNPEQYF. CDR3 nucleotide sequence: TGCAGTGCTAGTTTTGGACGGGGAAATCCCGAGCAGTACTTC.

The chain has TRBV7-8 and TRBJ2-3, with no clear D. The CDR3 is made up of 14 amino acids. The V gene lost 4 bases and the J gene lost 7 bases, with 15 bases spanning the gap. The germline V gene has CDR1 SGHVS and CDR2 FQNEAQ. The CDR3 nucleotides read TGTGCCAGCAGCTCGGGTGACGCCACCTATACGCAGTATTTT. Protein product: CASSSGDATYTQYF.

V gene TRBV6-5 combines with J gene TRBJ2-3; D gene ambiguous. Germline loops: CDR1 MNHEY, CDR2 SVGAGI. The V and J ends lost 2 bases and 0 bases respectively, with 9 bases between them. The CDR3 loop spans 15 amino acids. CDR3 DNA: TGTGCCAGCAGTTACGGGGTAATTAGCACAGATACGCAGTATTTT. Amino acid sequence: CASSYGVISTDTQYF.

V gene TRBV4-1 combines with J gene TRBJ2-3; D is possibly TRBD1 or TRBD2 (6 bases each). The CDR3 spans 15 residues. The ends were cut back, 1 base at V and 5 bases at J, with 13 bases in the middle. Germline CDR1 is MGHRA and CDR2 is YSYEKL. This chain's CDR3 is CASSQAGARIDTQYF. The CDR3 DNA reads TGCGCCAGCAGCCAAGCGGGGGCCCGGATAGATACGCAGTATTTT.

The V and J genes are TRBV2 and TRBJ1-2; D unresolved. V was shortened by 4 bases and J by 5 bases, with 11 bases between the two germline ends. Germline assignment: CDR1 SNHLY and CDR2 FYNNEI. The CDR3 totals 13 residues. The CDR3 protein is CASSVDTGYGYTF. The CDR3 DNA sequence: TGTGCCAGCAGTGTCGACACCGGTTATGGCTACACCTTC.

The chain links TRBV3-1 (or the pseudogene TRBV3-2) to TRBJ2-7, with 8 nucleotides matching TRBD1. V lost 2 bases to trimming and J lost 0 bases; unmatched junction nucleotides: 3. The CDR3 contains 15 residues. From germline, CDR1 is LGHDT and CDR2 YNNKEL (reference sequence). The CDR3 loop reads CASSQSGGSSYEQYF. The DNA for the CDR3 is TGTGCCAGCAGCCAATCAGGGGGCTCCTCCTACGAGCAGTACTTC.

The chain joins TRBV6-5 to TRBJ2-5; D gene uncertain. The germline CDR1 and CDR2 sequences are MNHEY and SVGAGI. V lost 2 bases, J lost 4 bases, and 11 bases lay in between. This CDR3 is built from 14 residues. The CDR3 is CASSYVGRGETQYF. CDR3 DNA: TGTGCCAGCAGTTACGTGGGCCGTGGAGAGACCCAGTACTTC.

The rearrangement links TRBV5-6 to TRBJ2-7, with D uncertain. V was clipped by 3 bases and J by 6 bases, with 10 bases between them. The germline V gene has CDR1 SGHDT and CDR2 YYEEEE. The length of the CDR3 is 12 residues. Written as DNA, the CDR3 is TGTGCCAGCAGCTCCCTGACTCGCGAGCAGTACTTC. It translates to CASSSLTREQYF.

This clone was seen a handful of times. The J gene is TRBJ1-5, the V gene TRBV7-2; 7 bases are shared with TRBD1. Germline CDR1 is SGHTA and CDR2 is FQGNSA. The CDR3 runs 16 residues. V dropped 3 bases and J dropped 4; count of bases not matched to a gene: 9. The CDR3 region is CASSLGGGGFNQPQHF. CDR3 sequence (DNA): TGTGCCAGCAGCTTGGGAGGAGGGGGCTTTAATCAGCCCCAGCATTTT.

DNA of the CDR3: TGTGCCAGCAGCCCCGGGACAGGGGGGACTAATGAAAAACTGTTTTTT. Translation: CASSPGTGGTNEKLFF. The J gene is TRBJ1-4, the V gene TRBV3-1 (or the pseudogene TRBV3-2), with 11 bases that match TRBD1. CDR1 LGHDT and CDR2 YNNKEL come from the germline V gene (reference sequence). The CDR3 totals 16 residues. J was trimmed by 2 bases and V by 4 bases; bases with no gene match: 3.

This chain links TRBV6-5 with TRBJ2-2; no clear D gene. The CDR3 has 13 residues. Germline CDR1 MNHEY, CDR2 SVGAGI. Between the trimmed V and J ends, which lost 6 bases and 1 base, there was a span of 6 bases. CDR3 coding DNA: TGTGCCAGCAGCTCCCAGAACACCGGGGAGCTGTTTTTT. Translation gives CASSSQNTGELFF.

The chain has TRBV7-9 and TRBJ2-3; 9 bases fit TRBD2. The V gene end was trimmed by 4 bases and the J gene end by 3 bases; junction bases not matched to a gene: 11. There are 17 residues in the CDR3. The germline V gene has CDR1 SEHNR and CDR2 FQNEAQ (reference sequence). CDR3 bases: TGTGCCAGCAGCTCCCGAGGGGGGCTAGCGGGGACAGATACGCAGTATTTT. It yields the protein CASSSRGGLAGTDTQYF.

The chain employs TRBV3-1 (or the pseudogene TRBV3-2) and TRBJ2-7; D gene unclear. The ends were cut back, 1 base at V and 6 bases at J, with 4 bases in the middle. The CDR3 consists of 11 residues. Per the germline V gene, CDR1 is LGHDT and CDR2 is YNNKEL (reference sequence). The CDR3 DNA follows: TGTGCCAGCAGCCAAGGAGGCGAGCAGTACTTC. Translating gives CASSQGGEQYF.

The genes are TRBV6-2 or TRBV6-3 and TRBJ2-7; D might be TRBD1 or TRBD2, each matching 5 bases. This CDR3 has 14 amino acids. Germline V CDR1 and CDR2: MNHEY, SVGEGT. Deletions cut 0 bases from V and 2 bases from J, with 8 bases between. The chain's CDR3 is CASSYSSGPYEQYF. Written as DNA, the CDR3 is TGTGCCAGCAGTTACTCGTCGGGGCCCTACGAGCAGTACTTC.

This sequence joins TRBV5-4 and TRBJ2-3, with 12 bases lining up with TRBD2. This CDR3 contains 16 residues. With V trimmed by 4 bases and J by 2 bases, 5 bases remained unmatched. Germline V CDR1 and CDR2: SGHNT, YYREEE (reference sequence). The CDR3 loop reads CASSPRLAGDTDTQYF. The CDR3 DNA sequence: TGTGCCAGCAGCCCGCGACTAGCGGGGGACACAGATACGCAGTATTTT.

This chain connects TRBV3-1 (or the pseudogene TRBV3-2) to TRBJ2-6; TRBD1 matches at 9 bases. Trimming at V came to 4 bases and at J to 2 bases, leaving 3 bases not matched to a gene. This CDR3 is 16 amino acids long. Germline V gene lookup returns CDR1 LGHDT and CDR2 YNNKEL (reference sequence). The CDR3 DNA reads TGTGCCAGCAGCCTACAGGGGGCGCCTGGGGCCAACGTCCTGACTTTC. Its translation is CASSLQGAPGANVLTF.